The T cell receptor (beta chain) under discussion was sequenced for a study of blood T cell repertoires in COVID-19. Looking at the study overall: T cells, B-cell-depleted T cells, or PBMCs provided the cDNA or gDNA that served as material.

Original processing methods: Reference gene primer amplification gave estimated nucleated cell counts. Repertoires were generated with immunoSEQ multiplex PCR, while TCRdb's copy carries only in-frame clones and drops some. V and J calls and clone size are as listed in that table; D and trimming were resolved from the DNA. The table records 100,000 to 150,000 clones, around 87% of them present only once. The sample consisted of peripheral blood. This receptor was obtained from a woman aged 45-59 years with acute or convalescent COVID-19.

Written as DNA, the CDR3 is TGTGCCAGCGGCCCCGGGACAGGTAGCACTGAAGCTTTCTTT. Protein: CASGPGTGSTEAFF. The V call is TRBV9, the J call TRBJ1-1, with 8 bases aligning to TRBD1. The CDR3 spans 14 residues. The germline V gene encodes CDR1 SGDLS and CDR2 YYNGEE. V trimming: 7 bases; J trimming: 4 bases; junction bases outside the gene matches: 9.